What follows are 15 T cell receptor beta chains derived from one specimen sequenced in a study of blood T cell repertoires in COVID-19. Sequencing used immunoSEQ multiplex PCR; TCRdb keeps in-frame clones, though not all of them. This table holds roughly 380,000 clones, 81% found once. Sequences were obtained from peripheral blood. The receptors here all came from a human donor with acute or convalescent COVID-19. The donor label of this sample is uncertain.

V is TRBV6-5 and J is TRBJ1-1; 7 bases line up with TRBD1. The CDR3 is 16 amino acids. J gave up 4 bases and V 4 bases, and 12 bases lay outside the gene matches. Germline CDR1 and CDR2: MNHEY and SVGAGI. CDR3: CASSFLRQGSVTEAFF. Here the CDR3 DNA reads TGTGCCAGCAGTTTTCTCCGACAGGGATCCGTCACTGAAGCTTTCTTT.

Here the CDR3 reads CASSYDRGRAGNIQYF. CDR3 sequence (DNA): TGTGCCAGCAGTTACGACAGAGGGAGGGCCGGAAACATTCAGTACTTC. This sequence joins TRBV6-6 and TRBJ2-4, with TRBD2 identical over 7 bases. Looked up from germline, CDR1 is MNHNY and CDR2 is SVGAGI (reference sequence). This CDR3 contains 16 residues. Germline trimming cut 2 bases from V and 6 bases from J; bases unmatched to any gene: 10.

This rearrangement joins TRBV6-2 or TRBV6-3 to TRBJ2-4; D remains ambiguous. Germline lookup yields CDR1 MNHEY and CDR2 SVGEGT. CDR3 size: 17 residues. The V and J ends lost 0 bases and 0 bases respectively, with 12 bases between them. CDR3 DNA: TGTGCCAGCAGTTACTCGAAATCTATACTAGCCAAAAACATTCAGTACTTC. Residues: CASSYSKSILAKNIQYF.

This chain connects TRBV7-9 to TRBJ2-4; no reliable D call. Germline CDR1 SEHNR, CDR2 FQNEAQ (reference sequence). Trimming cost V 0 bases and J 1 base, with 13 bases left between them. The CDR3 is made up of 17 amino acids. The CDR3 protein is CASSLATSSKAKNIQYF. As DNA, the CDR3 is TGTGCCAGCAGCTTAGCCACTTCGAGTAAGGCCAAAAACATTCAGTACTTC.

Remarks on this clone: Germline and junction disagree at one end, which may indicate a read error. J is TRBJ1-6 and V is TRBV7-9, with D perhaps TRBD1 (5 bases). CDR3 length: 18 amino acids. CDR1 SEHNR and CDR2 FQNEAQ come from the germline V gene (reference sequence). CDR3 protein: CASSFWAVSGRGDSALHF. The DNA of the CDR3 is TGTGCCAGCAGCTTTTGGGCTGTCTCGGGCCGGGGGGATTCAGCCCTCCACTTT.

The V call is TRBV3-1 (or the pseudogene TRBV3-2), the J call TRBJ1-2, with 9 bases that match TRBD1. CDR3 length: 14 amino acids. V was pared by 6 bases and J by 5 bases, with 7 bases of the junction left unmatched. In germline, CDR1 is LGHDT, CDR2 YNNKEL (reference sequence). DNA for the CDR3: TGTGCCAGCAGAAAACAGGGGGCGGCTTATGGCTACACCTTC. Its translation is CASRKQGAAYGYTF.

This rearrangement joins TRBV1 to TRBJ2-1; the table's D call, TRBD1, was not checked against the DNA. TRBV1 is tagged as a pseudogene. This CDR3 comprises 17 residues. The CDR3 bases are TGCACCAGCAGCCAAGATGGTGGGGCCGCGATCCACAATGAGCAGTTCTTC. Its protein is CTSSQDGGAAIHNEQFF.

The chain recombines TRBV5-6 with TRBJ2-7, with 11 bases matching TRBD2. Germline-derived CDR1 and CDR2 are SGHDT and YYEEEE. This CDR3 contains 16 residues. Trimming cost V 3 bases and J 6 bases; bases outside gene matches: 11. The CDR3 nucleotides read TGTGCCAGCAGCTCCCTGACTAGCGGGATCTTGTTCGAGCAGTACTTC. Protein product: CASSSLTSGILFEQYF. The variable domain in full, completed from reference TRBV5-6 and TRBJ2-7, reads DAGVTQSPTHLIKTRGQQVTLRCSPKSGHDTVSWYQQALGQGPQFIFQYYEEEERQRGNFPDRFSGHQFPNYSSELNVNALLLGDSALYLCASSSLTSGILFEQYFGPGTRLTVT.

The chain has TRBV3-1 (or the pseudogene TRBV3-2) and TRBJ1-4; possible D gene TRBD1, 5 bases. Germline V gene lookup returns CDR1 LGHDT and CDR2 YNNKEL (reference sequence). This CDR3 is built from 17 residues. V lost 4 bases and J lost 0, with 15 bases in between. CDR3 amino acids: CASSLLGQGATNEKLFF. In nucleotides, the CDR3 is TGTGCCAGCAGCCTCCTCGGACAAGGAGCAACTAATGAAAAACTGTTTTTT.

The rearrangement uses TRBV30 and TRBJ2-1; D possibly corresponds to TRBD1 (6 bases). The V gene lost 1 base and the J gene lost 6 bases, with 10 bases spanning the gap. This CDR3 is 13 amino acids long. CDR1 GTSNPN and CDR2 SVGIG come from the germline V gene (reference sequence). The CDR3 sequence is CAWSGTVFNEQFF. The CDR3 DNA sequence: TGTGCCTGGAGTGGGACAGTCTTCAATGAGCAGTTCTTC.

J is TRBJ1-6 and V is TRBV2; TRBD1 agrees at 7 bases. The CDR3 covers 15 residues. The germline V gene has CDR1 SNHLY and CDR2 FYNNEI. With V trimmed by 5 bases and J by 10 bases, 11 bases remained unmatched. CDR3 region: CASSNQGGLESPLHF. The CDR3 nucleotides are TGTGCCAGCAGTAACCAGGGGGGACTGGAGTCACCCCTCCACTTT.

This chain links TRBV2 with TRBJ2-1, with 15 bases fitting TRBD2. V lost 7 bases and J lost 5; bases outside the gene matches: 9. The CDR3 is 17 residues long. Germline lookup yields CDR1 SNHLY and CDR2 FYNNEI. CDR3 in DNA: TGTGCCAGCATGAGAAGACGGACTAGCGGGAGGGACAATGAGCAGTTCTTC. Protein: CASMRRRTSGRDNEQFF.

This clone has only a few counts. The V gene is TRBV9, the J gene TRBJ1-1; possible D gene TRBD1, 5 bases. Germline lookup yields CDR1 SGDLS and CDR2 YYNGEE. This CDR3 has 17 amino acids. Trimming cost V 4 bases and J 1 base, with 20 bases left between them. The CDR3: CASSPRPLGGPNTEAFF. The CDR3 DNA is TGTGCCAGCAGCCCCCGACCATTGGGGGGTCCGAACACTGAAGCTTTCTTT.

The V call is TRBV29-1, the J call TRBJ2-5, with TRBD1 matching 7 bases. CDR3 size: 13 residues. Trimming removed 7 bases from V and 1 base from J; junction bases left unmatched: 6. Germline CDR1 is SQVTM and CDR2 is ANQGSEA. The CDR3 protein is CSARQGSQETQYF. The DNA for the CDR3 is TGCAGCGCTAGACAGGGCTCCCAAGAGACCCAGTACTTC.

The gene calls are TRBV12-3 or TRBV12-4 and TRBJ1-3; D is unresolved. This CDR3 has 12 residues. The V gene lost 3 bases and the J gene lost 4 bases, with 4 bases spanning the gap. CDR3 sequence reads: CASSFLGNTIYF. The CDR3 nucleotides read TGTGCCAGCAGTTTTCTGGGAAACACCATATATTTT.